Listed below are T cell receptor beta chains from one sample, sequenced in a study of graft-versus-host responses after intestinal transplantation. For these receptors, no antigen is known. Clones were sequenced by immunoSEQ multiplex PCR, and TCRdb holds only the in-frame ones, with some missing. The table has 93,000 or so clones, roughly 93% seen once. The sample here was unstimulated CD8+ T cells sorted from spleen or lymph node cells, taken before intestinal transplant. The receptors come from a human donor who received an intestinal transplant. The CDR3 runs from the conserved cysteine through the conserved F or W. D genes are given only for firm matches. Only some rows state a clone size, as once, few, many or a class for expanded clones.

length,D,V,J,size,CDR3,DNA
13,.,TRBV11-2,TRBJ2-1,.,CASSLVLNNEQFF,TGTGCCAGCAGCTTGGTCTTGAACAATGAGCAGTTCTTC
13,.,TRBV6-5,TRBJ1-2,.,CATLTEAGGGYTF,TGTGCCACCTTAACGGAGGCTGGGGGGGGCTACACCTTC
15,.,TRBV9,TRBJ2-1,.,CASSGTRFPYNEQFF,TGTGCCAGCAGCGGTACTCGATTCCCTTACAATGAGCAGTTCTTC
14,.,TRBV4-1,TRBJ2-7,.,CASSQVGSSYEQYF,TGCGCCAGCAGCCAAGTTGGCAGCTCCTACGAGCAGTACTTC
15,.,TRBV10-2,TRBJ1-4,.,CASKETYGQDEKLFF,TGCGCCAGCAAAGAAACCTACGGTCAGGATGAAAAACTGTTTTTT
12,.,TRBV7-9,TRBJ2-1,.,CASSLGKNEQFF,TGTGCCAGCAGCTTAGGGAAGAATGAGCAGTTCTTC
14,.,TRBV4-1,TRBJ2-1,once,CASSQEEGNNEQFF,TGCGCCAGCAGCCAAGAGGAGGGGAACAATGAGCAGTTCTTC
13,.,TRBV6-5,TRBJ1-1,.,CASSLQSHTEAFF,TGTGCCAGCAGCCTACAGTCCCACACTGAAGCTTTCTTT
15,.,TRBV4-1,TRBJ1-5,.,CASSPGTTSNQPQHF,TGCGCCAGCAGCCCCGGGACAACTAGCAATCAGCCCCAGCATTTT
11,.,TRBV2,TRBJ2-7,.,CASSSPYEQYF,TGTGCCAGCAGTTCCCCGTACGAGCAGTACTTC
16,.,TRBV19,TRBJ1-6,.,CASSIVGGSGNSPLHF,TGTGCCAGTAGTATTGTGGGGGGGTCGGGAAATTCACCCCTCCACTTT
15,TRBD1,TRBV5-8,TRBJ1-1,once,CASSSRTGMNTEAFF,TGTGCCAGCAGCTCTCGGACAGGGATGAACACTGAAGCTTTCTTT
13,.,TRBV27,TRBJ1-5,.,CASSLGRNQPQHF,TGTGCCAGCAGTCTCGGGCGAAATCAGCCCCAGCATTTT
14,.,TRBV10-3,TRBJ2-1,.,CAISESNGNNEQFF,TGTGCCATCAGTGAGTCGAACGGGAACAATGAGCAGTTCTTC
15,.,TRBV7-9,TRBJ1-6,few,CASSLGTGFHSPLHF,TGTGCCAGCAGCTTAGGAACAGGGTTTCATTCACCCCTCCACTTT
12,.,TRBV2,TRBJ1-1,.,CASSEGRMGAFF,TGTGCCAGCAGTGAGGGTCGAATGGGTGCTTTCTTT
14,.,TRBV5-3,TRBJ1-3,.,CARSFGRLYNPIYF,TGTGCCAGAAGCTTTGGCCGGCTATATAATCCCATATATTTT
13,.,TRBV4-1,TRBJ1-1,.,CASRGDVGTEAFF,TGCGCCAGCAGGGGGGACGTCGGGACTGAAGCTTTCTTT
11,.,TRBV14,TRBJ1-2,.,CASSTHGPPTF,TGTGCCAGCAGCACGCACGGTCCTCCCACCTTC
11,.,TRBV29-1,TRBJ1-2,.,CSVARDEGYTF,TGCAGCGTTGCCAGGGATGAAGGCTACACCTTC
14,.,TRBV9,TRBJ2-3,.,CASSAGTPTDTQYF,TGTGCCAGCAGCGCTGGGACGCCCACAGATACGCAGTATTTT
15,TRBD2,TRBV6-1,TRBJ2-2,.,CASTPTAGIAGELFF,TGTGCCAGCACCCCGACAGCGGGGATAGCCGGGGAGCTGTTTTTT
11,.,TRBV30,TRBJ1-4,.,CAWDQNEKLFF,TGTGCCTGGGACCAAAATGAAAAACTGTTTTTT
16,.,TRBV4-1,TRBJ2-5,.,CASSQITGLGGETQYF,TGCGCCAGCAGCCAAATTACGGGGCTGGGGGGAGAGACCCAGTACTTC
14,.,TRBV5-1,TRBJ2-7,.,CASSLGLPLYEQYF,TGCGCCAGCAGCTTGGGGCTACCTCTATACGAGCAGTACTTC
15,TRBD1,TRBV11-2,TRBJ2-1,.,CASVKGRDSYNEQFF,TGTGCCAGCGTCAAGGGACGGGACAGCTACAATGAGCAGTTCTTC
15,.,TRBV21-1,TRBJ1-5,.,CASSTPPGPNRVQHF,TGTGCCAGCAGCACACCCCCGGGGCCTAATCGTGTCCAGCATTTT
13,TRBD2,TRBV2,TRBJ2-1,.,CASRWRGGYEQFF,TGTGCCAGCAGGTGGCGGGGGGGCTATGAGCAGTTCTTC
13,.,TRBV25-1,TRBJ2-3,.,CASSLGSADTQYF,TGTGCCAGCAGCCTGGGTAGCGCAGATACGCAGTATTTT